Listed below are T cell receptor beta chains from one sample, sequenced in a study of neurological immune-mediated disorders. TCRdb reanalysed the 5' RACE reads using MiXCR and keeps one entry per CDR3 protein. The sample holds about 48,000 distinct CDR3 sequences, over 20% seen once. Sample: PBMCs. These receptors were obtained from a woman in her seventies in good health. Each CDR3 is given with its conserved first and last residue. Fields, in order: V gene, D gene, J gene, clone size, CDR3 DNA, CDR3 protein. The D gene is left open where the match is weak. Part of the rows lack a size; the others show once, few, many or a class for expanded clones.

V: TRBV11-2
D: TRBD2
J: TRBJ2-2
size: many
DNA: TGTGCCAGCAGCTTAGGCGGGACTAGCGGGAGCGGAAACACCGGGGAGCTGTTTTTT
CDR3: CASSLGGTSGSGNTGELFF

V: TRBV5-5
D: -
J: TRBJ1-1
size: many
DNA: TGTGCCAGCAGCTTGAAGGGGGGCACTGAAGCTTTCTTT
CDR3: CASSLKGGTEAFF

V: TRBV11-2
D: -
J: TRBJ2-7
size: -
DNA: TGTGCCAGCAGCTTGCCTAGCAGGAACAACGAGCAGTACTTC
CDR3: CASSLPSRNNEQYF

V: TRBV7-9
D: TRBD2
J: TRBJ2-1
size: many
DNA: TGTGCCAGCAGCTTATCGGGGGGTTACAATGAGCAGTTCTTC
CDR3: CASSLSGGYNEQFF

V: TRBV6-2/TRBV6-3
D: -
J: TRBJ1-2
size: many
DNA: TGTGCCAGCAGTTACTCGTACTATGGCTACACCTTC
CDR3: CASSYSYYGYTF

V: TRBV6-2/TRBV6-3
D: -
J: TRBJ1-1
size: many
DNA: TGTGCCAGCAAACAGGTTGTGAGCATGAACACTGAAGCTTTCTTT
CDR3: CASKQVVSMNTEAFF

V: TRBV7-3
D: -
J: TRBJ2-5
size: -
DNA: TGTGCCAGCAGCTATACAGGAAAAGAGACCCAGTACTTC
CDR3: CASSYTGKETQYF

V: TRBV12-3/TRBV12-4
D: -
J: TRBJ1-5
size: many
DNA: TGTGCCAGCAGTCGCGGGGAGGGGCAGCCCCAGCATTTT
CDR3: CASSRGEGQPQHF

V: TRBV12-3/TRBV12-4
D: TRBD2
J: TRBJ2-3
size: many
DNA: TGTGCCAGCCAGCGGTCGGCGGGAGGGCCCGTAGATACGCAGTATTTT
CDR3: CASQRSAGGPVDTQYF

V: TRBV6-6
D: -
J: TRBJ2-3
size: many
DNA: TGTGCCAGCAGGGCCCCCAGCTCAGATACGCAGTATTTT
CDR3: CASRAPSSDTQYF

V: TRBV5-1
D: -
J: TRBJ1-6
size: many
DNA: TGCGCCAGCAGCCCGGGGACCGCAGGATTGAGCTCCTATAATTCACCCCTCCACTTT
CDR3: CASSPGTAGLSSYNSPLHF

V: TRBV11-2
D: TRBD1
J: TRBJ1-6
size: many
DNA: TGTGCCAGCAGCCTCCGTCAGACAGGGGGCACTTCACCCCTCCACTTT
CDR3: CASSLRQTGGTSPLHF

V: TRBV5-1
D: -
J: TRBJ2-3
size: -
DNA: TGCGCCAGCAGCTTGGGCCAGTCGGGCCCAGATACGCAGTATTTT
CDR3: CASSLGQSGPDTQYF

V: TRBV15
D: -
J: TRBJ2-5
size: many
DNA: TGTGCCACCAGCAGAGGAGGAGGAGAGACCCAGTACTTC
CDR3: CATSRGGGETQYF